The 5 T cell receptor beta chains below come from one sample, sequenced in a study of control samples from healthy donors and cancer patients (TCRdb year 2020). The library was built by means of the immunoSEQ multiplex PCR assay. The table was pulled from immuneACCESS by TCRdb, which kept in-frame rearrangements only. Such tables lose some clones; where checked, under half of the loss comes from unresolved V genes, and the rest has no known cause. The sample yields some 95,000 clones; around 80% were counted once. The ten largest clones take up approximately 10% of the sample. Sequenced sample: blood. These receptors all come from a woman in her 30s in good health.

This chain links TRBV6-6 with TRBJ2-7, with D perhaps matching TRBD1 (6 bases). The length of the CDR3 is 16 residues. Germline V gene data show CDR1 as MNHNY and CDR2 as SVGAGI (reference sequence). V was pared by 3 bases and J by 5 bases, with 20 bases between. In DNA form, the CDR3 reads TGTGCCAGCAGTTATCAACGAAAAGGGGACAACAACGAGCAGTACTTC. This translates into CASSYQRKGDNNEQYF.

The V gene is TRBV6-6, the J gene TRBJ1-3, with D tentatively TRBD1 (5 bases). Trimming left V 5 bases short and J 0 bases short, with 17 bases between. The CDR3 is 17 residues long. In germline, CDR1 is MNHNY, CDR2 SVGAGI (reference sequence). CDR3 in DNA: TGTGCCAGCAGTCGGGCCGGGGGGTCGTACTCTGGAAACACCATATATTTT. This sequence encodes CASSRAGGSYSGNTIYF.

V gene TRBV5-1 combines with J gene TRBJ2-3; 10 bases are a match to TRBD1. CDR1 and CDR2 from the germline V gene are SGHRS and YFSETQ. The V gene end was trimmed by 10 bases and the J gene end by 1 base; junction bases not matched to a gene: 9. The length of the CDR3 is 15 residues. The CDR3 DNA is TGCGCCTCCCAATTCGGGACAGGGGGCACAGATACGCAGTATTTT. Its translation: CASQFGTGGTDTQYF.

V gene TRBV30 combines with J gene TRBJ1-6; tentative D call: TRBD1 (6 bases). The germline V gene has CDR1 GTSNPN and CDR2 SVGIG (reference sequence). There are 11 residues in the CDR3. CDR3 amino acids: CAGQFSINLHF. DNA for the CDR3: TGTGCAGGACAGTTCTCAATTAATCTCCACTTT.

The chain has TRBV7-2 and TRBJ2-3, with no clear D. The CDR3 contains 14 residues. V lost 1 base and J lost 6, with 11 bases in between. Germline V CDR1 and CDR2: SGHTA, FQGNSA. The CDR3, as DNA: TGTGCCAGCAGCTTAGGAGGCCTTTGGGATACGCAGTATTTT. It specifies CASSLGGLWDTQYF.